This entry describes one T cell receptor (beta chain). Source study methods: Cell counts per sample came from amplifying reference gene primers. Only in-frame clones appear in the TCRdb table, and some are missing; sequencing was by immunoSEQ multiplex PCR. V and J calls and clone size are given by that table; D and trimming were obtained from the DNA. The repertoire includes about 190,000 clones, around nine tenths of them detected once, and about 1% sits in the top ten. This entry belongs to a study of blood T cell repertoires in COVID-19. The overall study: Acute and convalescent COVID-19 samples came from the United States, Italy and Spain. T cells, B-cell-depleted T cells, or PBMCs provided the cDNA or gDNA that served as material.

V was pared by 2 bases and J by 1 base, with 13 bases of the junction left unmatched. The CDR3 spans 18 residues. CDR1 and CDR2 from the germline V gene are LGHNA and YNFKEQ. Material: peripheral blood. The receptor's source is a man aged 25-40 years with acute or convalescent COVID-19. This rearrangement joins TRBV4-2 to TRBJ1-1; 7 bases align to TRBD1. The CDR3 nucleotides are TGTGCCAGCAGCCAAATTGCCCTCGGCAACAGGGGGAACACTGAAGCTTTCTTT. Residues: CASSQIALGNRGNTEAFF.